Included here is one T cell receptor beta chain sequence, with context. The CDR3 length is 15 residues. Deletions cut 0 bases from V and 7 bases from J, with 18 bases between. Per the germline V gene, CDR1 is DFQATT and CDR2 is SNEGSKA (reference sequence). One entry per CDR3 protein results from TCRdb running MiXCR on the RT-PCR reads. Of 150,000 to 200,000 distinct CDR3 sequences in the sample, about a quarter are singletons; the top ten hold 25% to 30%. This specimen comes from a study of patients and donors after allogeneic stem cell transplantation. The V gene is TRBV20-1, the J gene TRBJ1-1, with D hard to call. The sample comprised blood, either unsorted or a sorted T cell fraction (not recorded which). This sequence originates from a human donor who was either an allogeneic HSCT recipient or a stem cell or donor lymphocyte infusion donor (not recorded which). It is not recorded whose cells these are; they may come from a transplant donor. The CDR3 loop reads CSARDQGQMSIEAFF. The CDR3, as DNA: TGCAGTGCTAGAGATCAAGGTCAGATGAGTATTGAAGCTTTCTTT.